In its sample, the clone carrying this T cell receptor beta chain is medium-sized. TCRdb re-analysed the PCR reads in MiXCR, keeping a single row per CDR3 protein. The table shows thousands of distinct CDR3 sequences, with under 30% occurring only once. The data originate from a study of immune characterization of retroperitoneal liposarcoma. Sample: tumor tissue. The receptor comes from a female donor with retroperitoneal liposarcoma.

The CDR3 loop is CASREGGAGTGELFF. The DNA for the CDR3 is TGCGCCAGCAGGGAGGGGGGAGCCGGCACCGGGGAGCTGTTTTTT. The V call is TRBV10-2, the J call TRBJ2-2, with D tentatively TRBD1 or TRBD2 (6 bases each). Trimming removed 6 bases from V and 4 bases from J, with 15 bases in between. Germline V gene data show CDR1 as WSHSY and CDR2 as SAAADI. This CDR3 has 15 residues.